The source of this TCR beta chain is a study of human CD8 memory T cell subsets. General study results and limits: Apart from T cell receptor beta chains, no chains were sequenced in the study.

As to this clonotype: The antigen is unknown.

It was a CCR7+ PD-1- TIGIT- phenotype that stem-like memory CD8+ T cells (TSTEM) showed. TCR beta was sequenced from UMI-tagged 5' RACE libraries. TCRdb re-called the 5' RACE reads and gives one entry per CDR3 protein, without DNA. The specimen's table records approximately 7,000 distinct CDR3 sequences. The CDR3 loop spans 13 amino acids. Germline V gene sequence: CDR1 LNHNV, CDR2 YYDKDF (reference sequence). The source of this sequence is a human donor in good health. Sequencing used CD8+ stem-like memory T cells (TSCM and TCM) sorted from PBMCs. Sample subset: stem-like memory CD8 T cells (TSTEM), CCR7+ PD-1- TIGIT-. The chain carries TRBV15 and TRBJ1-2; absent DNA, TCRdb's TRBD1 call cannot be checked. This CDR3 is CATRQGQGSGYTF.